A single sample gave rise to the 29 T cell receptor beta chains below, sequenced in a study of T cell repertoires in cytomegalovirus infection. Each CDR3 protein is one row after TCRdb ran MiXCR on the reads. The table has 250,000 to 300,000 distinct CDR3 sequences, roughly 23% seen once. Sequenced material: PBMCs. Receptors were obtained from a human donor in good health (CMV status not recorded). Some clones in this sample may be carry-over from other donors' samples.

This clonotype has a handful of counts. The V and J genes are TRBV15 and TRBJ1-1; D is ambiguous. The germline V gene has CDR1 LNHNV and CDR2 YYDKDF (reference sequence). V dropped 0 bases and J dropped 0 bases, with 5 bases sitting between them. The length of the CDR3 is 14 residues. DNA of the CDR3: TGTGCCACCAGCAGAGATCTATTGAACACTGAAGCTTTCTTT. This gives the protein CATSRDLLNTEAFF.

A note on this clonotype: One end of the junction varies from germline; a read error may be responsible. This rearrangement joins TRBV18 to TRBJ2-1; D assignment may be TRBD1 or TRBD2 (5 bases each). The CDR3 loop spans 12 amino acids. CDR1 and CDR2 (germline): KGHSH, LQKENI. CDR3 nucleotides: TGTGCCAGCTCACCAGAGCACGAGGGACGGTCCTTC. It encodes CASSPEHEGRSF.

The chain carries TRBV29-1 and TRBJ2-6; D remains unclear. The CDR3 spans 13 residues. Trimming stripped 4 bases from V and 2 bases from J, with 6 bases between. CDR1 is SQVTM, CDR2 ANQGSEA, per germline. This chain's CDR3 is CSVASPGANVLTF. The CDR3 DNA reads TGCAGCGTTGCTTCGCCTGGGGCCAACGTCCTGACTTTC.

This clonotype was counted many times. The rearrangement uses TRBV11-2 and TRBJ2-2, with D possibly being TRBD2 (6 bases). Trimming pared 5 bases from V and 4 bases from J, leaving 14 bases between. The CDR3 is 15 amino acids. Germline lookup yields CDR1 SGHAT and CDR2 FQNNGV. CDR3 sequence reads: CASSLRGGATGELFF. CDR3 DNA: TGTGCCAGCAGCCTCCGTGGAGGGGCCACCGGGGAGCTGTTTTTT.

This clonotype has ten or more counts. This chain uses TRBV7-6 with TRBJ2-2; 7 bases map to TRBD2. In germline, CDR1 is SGHVS, CDR2 FNYEAQ. Losses at the gene ends were 5 bases for V and 1 base for J; bases not matched to a gene: 7. This CDR3 has 16 amino acids. For the CDR3, the DNA is TGTGCCAGCAGCCGGTTGGGGGAGGGGAACACCGGGGAGCTGTTTTTT. Translated, it gives CASSRLGEGNTGELFF.

This rearrangement joins TRBV6-1 to TRBJ2-7, with a tentative D call TRBD2 (6 bases). From germline, CDR1 is MNHNS and CDR2 SASEGT. Trimming removed 3 bases from V and 0 bases from J, with 12 bases in between. This CDR3 comprises 15 residues. The CDR3 is CASSEGGALSYEQYF. In nucleotides, the CDR3 is TGTGCCAGCAGTGAGGGGGGAGCCCTCTCCTACGAGCAGTACTTC.

The genes are TRBV19 and TRBJ2-5; D not certain. V was pared by 8 bases and J by 5 bases, with 6 bases between. Looked up from germline, CDR1 is LNHDA and CDR2 is SQIVND (reference sequence). This CDR3 has 10 amino acids. CDR3 region: CASGFETQYF. The CDR3 nucleotides are TGTGCCAGTGGTTTTGAGACCCAGTACTTC.

This clonotype has more than one count but fewer than ten. The CDR3 coding sequence is TGTGCCAGTAGGCCGGGACAGGGGGCCCATGAGCAGTTCTTC. Protein: CASRPGQGAHEQFF. The rearrangement links TRBV19 to TRBJ2-1; 12 nucleotides agree with TRBD1. The CDR3 has 14 amino acids. Germline V gene sequence: CDR1 LNHDA, CDR2 SQIVND (reference sequence). V was clipped by 6 bases and J by 8 bases; unmatched bases: 5.

This clonotype has a count of ten or more. The chain combines TRBV7-9 with TRBJ2-7; the D gene is possibly TRBD2 (6 bases). The V gene's germline CDR1 is SEHNR and CDR2 FQNEAQ (reference sequence). The CDR3 totals 15 residues. V lost 6 bases and J 1 base, leaving 16 bases between the germline ends. Written as DNA, the CDR3 is TGTGCCAGCAGATTGCAGGGAGGCCCATCCTACGAGCAGTACTTC. Protein product: CASRLQGGPSYEQYF. The complete variable domain, with remaining parts taken from reference TRBV7-9 and TRBJ2-7, reads DTGVSQNPRHKITKRGQNVTFRCDPISEHNRLYWYRQTLGQGPEFLTYFQNEAQLEKSRLLSDRFSAERPKGSFSTLEIQRTEQGDSAMYLCASRLQGGPSYEQYFGPGTRLTVT.

This chain joins TRBV29-1 and TRBJ1-5, with a weak D call TRBD1 (6 bases). CDR3 length equals 14 residues. The germline V gene encodes CDR1 SQVTM and CDR2 ANQGSEA. Trimming stripped 4 bases from V and 8 bases from J, with 18 bases between. The DNA for the CDR3 is TGCAGCGTTGTTGTAGGAGGAAGGGGGGAGCCCCAGCATTTT. Translated, it gives CSVVVGGRGEPQHF.

The rearrangement uses TRBV12-3 or TRBV12-4 and TRBJ2-2; D gene uncertain. This CDR3 contains 13 residues. The V and J ends lost 2 bases and 4 bases respectively, with 5 bases between them. DNA for the CDR3: TGTGCCAGCAGTTTATGGGCCACCGGGGAGCTGTTTTTT. Encoded protein: CASSLWATGELFF.

This clonotype has at least ten counts. The V and J genes are TRBV7-8 and TRBJ2-6; 7 nucleotides align to TRBD1. The V and J ends lost 4 bases and 5 bases, in that order; junction bases with no gene match: 2. The CDR3 loop spans 14 amino acids. CDR1 is SGHVS, CDR2 FQNEAQ, per germline. For the CDR3, the DNA is TGTGCCAGCAGCTCGGGACAGTGGGCCAACGTCCTGACTTTC. This encodes CASSSGQWANVLTF.

The chain joins TRBV20-1 to TRBJ2-1; 9 positions agree with TRBD2. Germline V gene sequence: CDR1 DFQATT, CDR2 SNEGSKA (reference sequence). The CDR3 is made up of 14 amino acids. J lost 11 bases, V lost 6 bases, and 14 bases had no gene match. DNA of the CDR3: TGCAGTGCCAACACCCCAGGGAGCGGGGGGCAGCAGTTCTTC. It is translated as CSANTPGSGGQQFF.

This clonotype was seen at least ten times. The V call is TRBV7-2, the J call TRBJ2-7, with D perhaps TRBD2 (5 bases). The germline V gene encodes CDR1 SGHTA and CDR2 FQGNSA. The CDR3 covers 15 residues. V gave up 4 bases and J gave up 0 bases, with 13 bases separating them. CDR3 sequence reads: CASSSSSGFSYEQYF. Written as DNA, the CDR3 is TGTGCCAGCAGCTCCTCCAGCGGCTTCTCCTACGAGCAGTACTTC.

This rearrangement joins TRBV7-9 to TRBJ2-5, with D perhaps given as TRBD1 or TRBD2 (5 bases each). This CDR3 is built from 16 residues. With 5 bases removed from V and 5 bases from J, the gap between germline ends came to 21 bases. Germline values: CDR1 SEHNR, CDR2 FQNEAQ (reference sequence). The DNA for the CDR3 is TGTGCCAGCAGCCTGGGACGGGGCGAAGGCGGGGAGACCCAGTACTTC. Amino acid sequence: CASSLGRGEGGETQYF.

The chain employs TRBV29-1 and TRBJ2-7; 8 bases align to TRBD1. The germline V gene has CDR1 SQVTM and CDR2 ANQGSEA. CDR3 length equals 13 residues. Trimming at V came to 2 bases and at J to 5 bases, leaving 5 bases not matched to a gene. CDR3 DNA: TGCAGCGTTGAACAAAACAGGGGGGACGAGCAGTACTTC. Its translation is CSVEQNRGDEQYF.

This CDR3 reads CASSYSANYGYTF. CDR3 DNA sequence: TGTGCCAGCAGTTATTCGGCTAACTATGGCTACACCTTC. The rearrangement uses TRBV6-2 or TRBV6-3 and TRBJ1-2; D gene unclear. V shed 3 bases and J shed 0 bases, with 5 bases lying between them. CDR1 is MNHEY, CDR2 SVGEGT, per germline. The CDR3 spans 13 residues.

This clonotype has more than one count but fewer than ten. The chain uses TRBV19 and TRBJ1-1; D remains unclear. This CDR3 region has 13 residues. Germline V gene lookup returns CDR1 LNHDA and CDR2 SQIVND (reference sequence). V was pared by 5 bases and J by 0 bases, with 7 bases between. The CDR3 here is CASSAYMNTEAFF. The CDR3 DNA reads as TGTGCCAGTAGTGCCTACATGAACACTGAAGCTTTCTTT.

This clonotype was observed a handful of times. The chain recombines TRBV7-2 with TRBJ1-6, with TRBD1 identical over 11 bases. This CDR3 has 15 residues. The V gene's germline CDR1 is SGHTA and CDR2 FQGNSA. The V and J ends lost 5 bases and 7 bases, in that order; junction bases with no gene match: 4. The CDR3 protein is CASSVGQGANSPLHF. The CDR3 coding sequence is TGTGCCAGCAGCGTCGGACAGGGGGCAAATTCACCCCTCCACTTT.

This clonotype showed up just a few times. The rearrangement joins TRBV19 to TRBJ2-3; D might be TRBD1 (5 bases). This CDR3 spans 13 amino acids. Germline V gene sequence: CDR1 LNHDA, CDR2 SQIVND (reference sequence). V lost 6 bases and J lost 1, with 8 bases in between. CDR3 sequence (DNA): TGTGCCAGTAGAGCCAGGGGCACAGATACGCAGTATTTT. This gives the protein CASRARGTDTQYF.

The chain joins TRBV5-1 to TRBJ2-2, with 7 bases lining up with TRBD1. The CDR3 consists of 15 residues. Losses at the gene ends were 4 bases for V and 4 bases for J; bases not matched to a gene: 7. Germline loops: CDR1 SGHRS, CDR2 YFSETQ. The CDR3 coding sequence is TGCGCCAGCAGCCTACGGGACAGCGGCACCGGGGAGCTGTTTTTT. Its translation is CASSLRDSGTGELFF.

The table lists this clonotype with a few counts. The chain recombines TRBV19 with TRBJ2-6, with 8 bases fitting TRBD1. Trimming cost V 0 bases and J 0 bases; bases outside gene matches: 7. The CDR3 is 19 amino acids. Germline CDR1 LNHDA, CDR2 SQIVND (reference sequence). This CDR3 is CASSIDAQGASSGANVLTF. The CDR3 nucleotides are TGTGCCAGTAGTATAGATGCGCAGGGGGCTTCCTCTGGGGCCAACGTCCTGACTTTC.

This clonotype was observed a handful of times. The chain has TRBV28 and TRBJ1-1, with D perhaps TRBD1 (5 bases). In germline, CDR1 is MDHEN, CDR2 SYDVKM. The CDR3 consists of 15 residues. V lost 3 bases and J 8 bases, leaving 19 bases between the germline ends. This CDR3 reads CASSFPKPGTREAFF. The CDR3, as DNA: TGTGCCAGCAGTTTCCCCAAACCGGGGACTAGGGAAGCTTTCTTT.

This clonotype was found a few times. The gene calls are TRBV12-3 or TRBV12-4 and TRBJ1-2; weak D call: TRBD1 (5 bases). V was pared by 1 base and J by 8 bases, with 11 bases between. The CDR3 has 13 residues. In DNA, the CDR3 is TGTGCCAGCAGTTTAGGAGGGGATAAAGGCTACACCTTC. Translated: CASSLGGDKGYTF.

The rearrangement joins TRBV4-2 to TRBJ2-1, with a possible D match to TRBD2 (5 bases). Germline V CDR1 and CDR2: LGHNA, YNFKEQ. This CDR3 spans 15 amino acids. The germline V and J ends were trimmed by 0 bases and 10 bases, with 16 bases remaining between them. The CDR3 nucleotides read TGTGCCAGCAGCCAAGATGCCCGCGGGCTTAGCGAGCAGTTCTTC. Amino acid sequence: CASSQDARGLSEQFF.

The chain employs TRBV6-6 and TRBJ1-5; 7 bases map to TRBD1. The V and J ends lost 6 bases and 0 bases, in that order; junction bases with no gene match: 17. The CDR3 is 19 residues long. Germline CDR1 reads MNHNY; CDR2 reads SVGAGI (reference sequence). The CDR3, as DNA: TGTGCCAGCAGCTTACGTCGTATGACAGGGCGACATAGCAATCAGCCCCAGCATTTT. Translated: CASSLRRMTGRHSNQPQHF.

V gene TRBV7-2 combines with J gene TRBJ1-5; no reliable D call. V dropped 5 bases and J dropped 4 bases, with 9 bases sitting between them. Germline V gene data show CDR1 as SGHTA and CDR2 as FQGNSA. This CDR3 contains 13 residues. The CDR3 sequence: CASSIRTNQPQHF. The CDR3 coding sequence is TGTGCCAGCAGCATTAGAACGAATCAGCCCCAGCATTTT.

This clonotype has just a few counts. The V call is TRBV19, the J call TRBJ1-3; D gene uncertain. Germline V gene lookup returns CDR1 LNHDA and CDR2 SQIVND (reference sequence). V was shortened by 7 bases and J by 0 bases, with 10 bases between the two germline ends. This CDR3 is built from 14 residues. CDR3 region: CASTLSVSGNTIYF. In DNA, the CDR3 is TGTGCCAGTACCCTGTCCGTCTCTGGAAACACCATATATTTT.

The table lists this clonotype with a few counts. The CDR3 nucleotides read TGCGCCAGCAGTCACGGCATTTGGGAGGGGAAGACCCAGTACTTC. Encoded protein: CASSHGIWEGKTQYF. This rearrangement joins TRBV23-1 to TRBJ2-5; 7 nucleotides align to TRBD2. TRBV23-1 carries the ORF label, with uncertain function. With V trimmed by 3 bases and J by 6 bases, 10 bases remained unmatched. The CDR3 is 15 amino acids.